This section outlines one T cell receptor (beta chain) sequence together with its context. Its target is unknown. Primers used in a second PCR of about 6 to 12 cycles were a sample-barcoded 5' primer and a J-beta primer mix. A minimum of 3 million CDR3-containing paired-end reads was obtained for each sample. TCRdb used MiXCR to reprocess the 5' RACE reads, holding one entry per CDR3 protein. This table has 1.5 million to 2 million distinct CDR3 sequences, just under 50% appearing once. CDR1 SEHNR and CDR2 FQNEAQ come from the germline V gene (reference sequence). The CDR3 totals 16 residues. V was pared by 5 bases and J by 2 bases, with 8 bases of the junction left unmatched. This sample was included in a study of blood T cells in healthy people across ages. Study in general: When template switching was applied, about one barcoded beta molecule was captured per two T cells.

Peripheral blood, roughly 9.3 milliliters per donor, was collected. Study-level findings and limits: The study could not conclusively compare naive and antigen-experienced cells, given its unsorted PBMCs.

The TCR comes from a woman aged 40 to 49 in good health. This sequence joins TRBV7-9 and TRBJ2-3; 9 bases map to TRBD1. Sample: blood. CDR3 region: CASSGRTGALTDTQYF. CDR3 DNA: TGTGCCAGCAGCGGAAGGACAGGGGCACTCACAGATACGCAGTATTTT.